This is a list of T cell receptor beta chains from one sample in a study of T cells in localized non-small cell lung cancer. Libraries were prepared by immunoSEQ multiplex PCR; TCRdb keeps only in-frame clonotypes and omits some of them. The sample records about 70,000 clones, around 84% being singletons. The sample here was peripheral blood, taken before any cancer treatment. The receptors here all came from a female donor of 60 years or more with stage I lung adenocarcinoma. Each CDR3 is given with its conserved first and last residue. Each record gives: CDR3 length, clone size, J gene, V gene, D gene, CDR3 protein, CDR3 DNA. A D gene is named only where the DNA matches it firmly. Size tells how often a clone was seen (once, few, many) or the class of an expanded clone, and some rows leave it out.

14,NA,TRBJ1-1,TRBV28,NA,CASSSTGWSTEAFF,TGTGCCAGCAGTTCAACAGGTTGGAGCACTGAAGCTTTCTTT
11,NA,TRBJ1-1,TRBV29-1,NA,CSVLHNTEAFF,TGCAGCGTTCTGCACAACACTGAAGCTTTCTTT
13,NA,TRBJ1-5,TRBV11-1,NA,CASSSQSGQPQHF,TGTGCCAGCAGCTCCCAGAGCGGTCAGCCCCAGCATTTT
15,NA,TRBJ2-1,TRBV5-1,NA,CASTMDGFIGNEQFF,TGCGCCAGCACCATGGACGGGTTTATCGGGAATGAGCAGTTCTTC
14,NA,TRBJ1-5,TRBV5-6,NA,CASSLWSSNQPQHF,TGTGCCAGCAGCTTATGGAGCAGCAATCAGCCCCAGCATTTT
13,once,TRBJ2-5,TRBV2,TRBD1,CASSRDSQETQYF,TGTGCCAGCAGCCGGGACAGTCAAGAGACCCAGTACTTC
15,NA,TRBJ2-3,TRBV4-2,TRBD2,CASSQDFRDYNTQYF,TGTGCCAGCAGCCAAGATTTTAGGGACTACAATACGCAGTATTTT
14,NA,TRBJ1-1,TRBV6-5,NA,CASSNPRRFTEAFF,TGTGCCAGCAGTAACCCCCGGAGATTCACTGAAGCTTTCTTT
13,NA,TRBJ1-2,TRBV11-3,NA,CASSKNTNYGYTF,TGTGCCAGCAGCAAAAACACTAACTATGGCTACACCTTC
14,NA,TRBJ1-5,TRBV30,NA,CAWSTSNRAQPQHF,TGTGCCTGGAGCACTTCCAATCGGGCACAGCCCCAGCATTTT
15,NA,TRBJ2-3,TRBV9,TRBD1,CASSARQGGTDTQYF,TGTGCCAGCAGCGCCAGACAGGGGGGTACAGATACGCAGTATTTT
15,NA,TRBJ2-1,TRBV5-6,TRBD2,CASSLSLAGRNEQFF,TGTGCCAGCAGCTTATCACTAGCGGGAAGGAATGAGCAGTTCTTC
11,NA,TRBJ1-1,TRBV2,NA,CASSETGEAFF,TGTGCCAGCTCCGAGACAGGCGAAGCTTTCTTT
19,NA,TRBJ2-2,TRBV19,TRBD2,CASSIDEVSGGSFPGELFF,TGTGCCAGTAGTATAGATGAGGTGAGCGGCGGGAGCTTCCCCGGGGAGCTGTTTTTT
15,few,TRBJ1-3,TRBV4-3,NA,CASSPRISEGNTIYF,TGCGCCAGCAGCCCTAGGATATCGGAGGGAAACACCATATATTTT